This TCR beta chain is drawn from a study of blood T cell repertoires in COVID-19. Sequenced by immunoSEQ multiplex PCR; TCRdb stores in-frame clones only, minus some. The sample shows approximately 250,000 clones, around 90% of them seen only once. This receptor was obtained from a woman under 40 who had recovered from COVID-19. The sequenced sample was PBMCs or T cells enriched from blood (not recorded which).

CDR3 nucleotide sequence: TGTGCCAGCAACTCAGGGGGCGCAGATGAAAAACTGTTTTTT. Translated, it gives CASNSGGADEKLFF. The chain has TRBV6-5 and TRBJ1-4, with 8 bases lining up with TRBD1. This CDR3 has 14 amino acids. V lost 7 bases and J lost 6; bases outside the gene matches: 7. Germline CDR1 and CDR2: MNHEY and SVGAGI.